Listed below are T cell receptor beta chains from one sample, sequenced in a study of CD8 T cells in Susac syndrome. TCRdb re-called the immunoSEQ multiplex PCR reads with MiXCR, one entry per CDR3 protein. Here the sample spans a few hundred thousand distinct CDR3 sequences, about 94% being singletons. The sample taken for sequencing was CD4+ T cells from PBMCs. The receptors were sampled from a human donor with Susac syndrome. Both conserved end residues are part of each CDR3. The D gene is left open where the match is weak. Only some rows state a clone size, as once, few, many or a class for expanded clones.

abundance,j_gene,v_gene,d_gene,CDR3aa,CDR3nt
few,TRBJ1-2,TRBV6-5,.,CASSYSAGPLGYGYTF,TGTGCCAGCAGTTACTCGGCCGGGCCGCTAGGCTATGGCTACACCTTC
.,TRBJ2-6,TRBV5-6,TRBD1,CASSSKTGGPLASGANVLTF,TGTGCCAGCAGCTCGAAGACAGGGGGCCCTCTAGCCTCTGGGGCCAACGTCCTGACTTTC
.,TRBJ2-7,TRBV30,TRBD1,CAWSFRTGLYEQYF,TGTGCCTGGAGTTTTAGGACAGGTCTCTACGAGCAGTACTTC
.,TRBJ1-5,TRBV12-3/TRBV12-4,.,CASSRGQFGGNQPQHF,TGTGCCAGCAGCCGTGGACAGTTTGGAGGCAATCAGCCCCAGCATTTT
.,TRBJ1-6,TRBV5-1,.,CASSISSEGSPLHF,TGCGCCAGCAGCATCTCAAGTGAGGGGTCACCCCTCCACTTT
.,TRBJ1-2,TRBV12-3/TRBV12-4,TRBD1,CASSLGGTVGGYTF,TGTGCCAGCAGCTTGGGGGGGACAGTTGGCGGCTACACCTTC
.,TRBJ1-2,TRBV7-3,.,CASSALGDSNYGYTF,TGTGCCAGCAGCGCCCTTGGAGACAGTAACTATGGCTACACCTTC
.,TRBJ1-4,TRBV2,.,CASSVEGHANEKLFF,TGTGCCAGCAGTGTTGAGGGTCATGCAAATGAAAAACTGTTTTTT
.,TRBJ2-7,TRBV12-3/TRBV12-4,.,CASTLKFKKYF,TGTGCCAGCACCCTAAAGTTCAAGAAGTACTTC
.,TRBJ1-6,TRBV7-2,TRBD1,CASSSDRGPTGSPLHF,TGTGCCAGCAGCTCGGACAGGGGTCCAACGGGGTCACCCCTCCACTTT
.,TRBJ1-2,TRBV27,.,CASSRSGDTAYGYTF,TGTGCCAGCAGCCGATCAGGGGATACAGCCTATGGCTACACCTTC
.,TRBJ1-5,TRBV20-1,TRBD1,CSATTGQSNQPQHF,TGCAGTGCAACAACGGGACAGTCTAATCAGCCCCAGCATTTT
.,TRBJ2-5,TRBV29-1,TRBD2,CSVHTGTSGVETQYF,TGCAGCGTTCACACCGGGACTAGCGGGGTAGAGACCCAGTACTTC
.,TRBJ2-5,TRBV6-1,.,CATGVRGKGLETQYF,TGTGCCACCGGGGTCAGGGGCAAAGGACTAGAGACCCAGTACTTC
.,TRBJ1-2,TRBV30,.,CAWSEGSPNYGYTF,TGTGCCTGGAGTGAGGGGAGCCCTAACTATGGCTACACCTTC
.,TRBJ2-3,TRBV12-3/TRBV12-4,TRBD1,CASTKQGQFTDTQYF,TGTGCCAGCACTAAACAGGGACAGTTCACAGATACGCAGTATTTT
.,TRBJ2-1,TRBV19,.,CASSTGAGGTVNNEQFF,TGTGCCAGTAGTACCGGAGCTGGGGGGACCGTAAACAATGAGCAGTTCTTC
.,TRBJ2-7,TRBV20-1,TRBD2,CSALGTGGLYEQYF,TGCAGTGCCCTCGGAACGGGGGGGCTGTACGAGCAGTACTTC
.,TRBJ2-2,TRBV9,.,CASRSFGGELFF,TGTGCCAGCAGGTCCTTTGGCGGGGAGCTGTTTTTT
.,TRBJ2-5,TRBV7-8,.,CASSSSRGEETQYF,TGTGCCAGCAGCTCCTCGCGGGGAGAAGAGACCCAGTACTTC
.,TRBJ1-1,TRBV13,.,CASSRNRENTEAFF,TGTGCCAGCAGCCGGAACCGGGAGAACACTGAAGCTTTCTTT
.,TRBJ2-1,TRBV9,.,CASSVTWDGSGTLSYNEQFF,TGTGCCAGCAGCGTTACTTGGGACGGGTCGGGTACACTCTCCTACAATGAGCAGTTCTTC
.,TRBJ2-1,TRBV20-1,.,CSSNSGLKINEQFF,TGCAGTTCCAACAGTGGACTGAAGATCAATGAGCAGTTCTTC
.,TRBJ2-7,TRBV6-2/TRBV6-3,TRBD1,CASNRGDYEQYF,TGTGCCAGCAACAGGGGAGACTACGAGCAGTACTTC
.,TRBJ2-1,TRBV6-2/TRBV6-3,TRBD2,CASSGGWRGGREQFF,TGTGCCAGCAGCGGAGGTTGGCGGGGGGGCCGTGAGCAGTTCTTC
.,TRBJ2-3,TRBV7-9,.,CASSRSDTDTQYF,TGTGCCAGCAGTAGATCCGACACAGATACGCAGTATTTT
few,TRBJ1-2,TRBV7-3,TRBD1,CASSLGTDYGYTF,TGTGCCAGCAGCTTAGGGACAGACTATGGCTACACCTTC
.,TRBJ2-3,TRBV4-3,.,CASSQEGVAWPDTQYF,TGCGCCAGCAGCCAAGAGGGGGTGGCTTGGCCAGATACGCAGTATTTT
.,TRBJ2-1,TRBV20-1,.,CSARAPDSPLGNEQFF,TGCAGTGCTAGAGCCCCCGACAGTCCCCTGGGGAATGAGCAGTTCTTC
.,TRBJ1-5,TRBV19,.,CASTDGLRPQHF,TGTGCCAGTACGGACGGGCTTAGGCCCCAGCATTTT
once,TRBJ2-3,TRBV28,.,CASSSHFTTDTQYF,TGTGCCAGCAGTTCCCATTTCACTACAGATACGCAGTATTTT
.,TRBJ2-1,TRBV7-2,TRBD2,CASSLAAGGGAYNEQFF,TGTGCCAGCAGCTTAGCAGCCGGCGGGGGGGCTTACAATGAGCAGTTCTTC
.,TRBJ1-1,TRBV29-1,.,CSVPGTSNTEAFF,TGCAGCGTTCCCGGGACATCGAACACTGAAGCTTTCTTT
.,TRBJ2-1,TRBV30,TRBD2,CAWSGRGASYNEQFF,TGTGCCTGGAGTGGGCGGGGGGCCTCCTACAATGAGCAGTTCTTC
.,TRBJ2-2,TRBV4-1,TRBD2,CASSQASGVNTGELFF,TGCGCCAGCAGCCAAGCTAGCGGGGTAAACACCGGGGAGCTGTTTTTT
.,TRBJ2-3,TRBV4-1,.,CASSQDPARDTQYF,TGCGCCAGCAGCCAAGATCCAGCGAGAGATACGCAGTATTTT
.,TRBJ1-1,TRBV7-9,.,CASSLDFTEAFF,TGTGCCAGCAGCTTGGACTTTACTGAAGCTTTCTTT
.,TRBJ2-2,TRBV6-1,.,CASSEFLNTGELFF,TGTGCCAGCAGTGAGTTTCTAAACACCGGGGAGCTGTTTTTT
.,TRBJ2-3,TRBV7-3,.,CASSGTSASTDTQYF,TGTGCCAGCAGCGGGACTTCAGCTAGCACAGATACGCAGTATTTT
.,TRBJ2-3,TRBV7-3,.,CASSLAFEDTQYF,TGTGCCAGCAGCTTAGCTTTCGAAGATACGCAGTATTTT
.,TRBJ1-5,TRBV20-1,.,CSAKRGAGKDQPQHF,TGCAGTGCTAAAAGGGGCGCGGGGAAGGATCAGCCCCAGCATTTT
.,TRBJ2-1,TRBV24-1,.,CATSDTQGSYNEQFF,TGTGCCACCAGTGATACTCAGGGCTCCTACAATGAGCAGTTCTTC
.,TRBJ1-5,TRBV6-5,.,CASSFGQGSGQPQHF,TGTGCCAGCAGTTTCGGGCAGGGTTCAGGGCAGCCCCAGCATTTT
.,TRBJ2-2,TRBV3-1,.,CASSQVGGTGELFF,TGTGCCAGCAGCCAAGTCGGGGGCACCGGGGAGCTGTTTTTT
.,TRBJ2-6,TRBV7-2,.,CASSHISGANVLTF,TGTGCCAGCAGCCATATCTCTGGGGCCAACGTCCTGACTTTC